Presented here are 22 T cell receptor beta chains from one specimen sequenced in a study of blood T cell repertoires in COVID-19. Generated by immunoSEQ multiplex PCR, the TCRdb table keeps only in-frame clones and is missing some. The sample carries tens of thousands of clones, about 80% recorded once. Input material: peripheral blood. The receptors originated from a man aged 45-65 years with COVID-19, enrolled during active disease.

This chain links TRBV21-1 with TRBJ1-5. TRBV21-1 is a known pseudogene. This CDR3 is built from 16 residues. Here the CDR3 DNA reads TGTGCCAGCAGCAAAGAAGCGGCCTATAGCAATCAGCCCCAGCATTTT. Its protein product is CASSKEAAYSNQPQHF.

This chain uses TRBV12-5 with TRBJ2-2; 7 bases match TRBD1. This CDR3 is built from 17 residues. Germline CDR1 LGHNT, CDR2 FRNRAP. Trimming took 7 bases from V and 2 from J; bases not matched to a gene: 13. Here the CDR3 reads CASVRGSGQINTGELFF. The CDR3 nucleotides read TGTGCTAGTGTCCGCGGCTCGGGACAGATAAACACCGGGGAGCTGTTTTTT. The whole variable domain, filled in from reference TRBV12-5 and TRBJ2-2, reads DARVTQTPRHKVTEMGQEVTMRCQPILGHNTVFWYRQTMMQGLELLAYFRNRAPLDDSGMPKDRFSAEMPDATLATLKIQPSEPRDSAVYFCASVRGSGQINTGELFFGEGSRLTVL.

V gene TRBV3-1 (or the pseudogene TRBV3-2) combines with J gene TRBJ1-4; a weak D match, TRBD1 (6 bases). CDR1 is LGHDT and CDR2 is YNNKEL in the germline V gene (reference sequence). CDR3 length: 16 amino acids. V was pared by 1 base and J by 5 bases, with 14 bases between. Written as DNA, the CDR3 is TGTGCCAGCAGCCAAGGGAGAATAGGGGGAAATGAAAAACTGTTTTTT. Protein product: CASSQGRIGGNEKLFF.

The chain couples TRBV6-5 to TRBJ2-2; perhaps TRBD2 as D (7 bases). V lost 8 bases and J 3 bases, leaving 13 bases between the germline ends. The CDR3 sequence is 14 residues long. The germline gives CDR1 MNHEY, CDR2 SVGAGI. CDR3 DNA sequence: TGTGCCAGCCGAAGGGGGGGGGACACCGGGGAGCTGTTTTTT. As protein: CASRRGGDTGELFF.

The V call is TRBV12-5, the J call TRBJ2-3; 10 nucleotides align to TRBD1. Germline loops: CDR1 LGHNT, CDR2 FRNRAP. V lost 0 bases, J lost 4 bases, and 4 bases stayed unmatched. The CDR3 extends over 16 amino acids. Here the CDR3 reads CASGLVRDRGPDTQYF. The CDR3 coding sequence is TGTGCTAGTGGTTTGGTCCGGGACAGGGGCCCAGATACGCAGTATTTT.

J is TRBJ2-3 and V is TRBV7-2, with TRBD1 matching over 8 bases. This CDR3 region has 15 residues. The V gene's germline CDR1 is SGHTA and CDR2 FQGNSA. With V trimmed by 4 bases and J by 5 bases, 8 bases remained unmatched. The CDR3 DNA reads TGTGCCAGCAGCTCCCCGACAGGGGCCAGAGATACGCAGTATTTT. Encoded protein: CASSSPTGARDTQYF.

The chain uses TRBV5-6 and TRBJ2-3; 8 nucleotides line up with TRBD1. J gave up 0 bases and V 0 bases, and 12 bases lay outside the gene matches. The CDR3 loop spans 19 amino acids. CDR1 is SGHDT, CDR2 YYEEEE, per germline. CDR3 coding DNA: TGTGCCAGCAGCTTGGGCTTTGTGGGACAGGCTCCTAGCACAGATACGCAGTATTTT. As protein: CASSLGFVGQAPSTDTQYF.

The chain employs TRBV7-2 and TRBJ1-2, with 10 nucleotides matching TRBD1. The length of the CDR3 is 18 residues. With V trimmed by 5 bases and J by 0 bases, 12 bases remained unmatched. CDR1 and CDR2 from the germline V gene are SGHTA and FQGNSA. CDR3 coding DNA: TGTGCCAGCAGCGCAACCGGGACAGGGGTCGGAGCTAACTATGGCTACACCTTC. The encoded protein is CASSATGTGVGANYGYTF.

The genes are TRBV19 and TRBJ1-6; D not certain. Germline CDR1 and CDR2: LNHDA and SQIVND (reference sequence). The CDR3 is 18 amino acids. Trimming shortened V by 6 bases and J by 0 bases, and 18 bases separated the two germline ends. This CDR3 reads CASSHPREFSSYNSPLHF. CDR3 nucleotides: TGTGCCAGTAGCCACCCTCGGGAGTTCAGCTCCTATAATTCACCCCTCCACTTT.

The chain employs TRBV4-3 and TRBJ2-3; TRBD2 matches at 11 bases. Germline loops: CDR1 LGHNA, CDR2 YSLEER. This CDR3 contains 16 residues. V dropped 4 bases and J dropped 5; count of bases not matched to a gene: 8. The CDR3 bases are TGCGCCAGCAGCCGCCTAGCGGGGGGTATGGTAGATACGCAGTATTTT. Protein product: CASSRLAGGMVDTQYF.

CDR3 sequence reads: CASSQWYSGGAVDEQFF. The CDR3 region has the DNA TGTGCCAGCAGCCAATGGTATAGCGGGGGGGCCGTCGATGAGCAGTTCTTC. This chain connects TRBV3-1 (or the pseudogene TRBV3-2) to TRBJ2-1, with 11 positions matching TRBD2. The CDR3 totals 17 residues. Germline trimming cut 2 bases from V and 8 bases from J; bases unmatched to any gene: 11. From germline, CDR1 is LGHDT and CDR2 YNNKEL (reference sequence).

The chain uses TRBV5-1 and TRBJ2-5, with TRBD1 as a possible D gene (7 bases). V was cut by 5 bases and J by 4 bases, with 15 bases left in between. Per germline, CDR1 SGHRS and CDR2 YFSETQ. The CDR3 totals 14 residues. The CDR3 spells CASSAGQRSETQYF. In DNA form, the CDR3 reads TGCGCCAGCAGTGCGGGACAGAGGTCAGAGACCCAGTACTTC.

The chain is built from TRBV19 and TRBJ2-7; 7 bases agree with TRBD1. The CDR3 length is 13 residues. Trimming took 4 bases from V and 5 from J; bases not matched to a gene: 5. Germline loops: CDR1 LNHDA, CDR2 SQIVND (reference sequence). The CDR3 sequence: CASSRHRGDEQYF. DNA for the CDR3: TGTGCCAGTAGTAGACACAGGGGAGACGAGCAGTACTTC.

The genes are TRBV7-2 and TRBJ1-3; D call uncertain. The CDR3 has 15 amino acids. Germline V gene sequence: CDR1 SGHTA, CDR2 FQGNSA. Trimming removed 4 bases at V and 0 bases at J, with 10 bases between. The CDR3 DNA is TGTGCCAGCAGCTCCGTCCCCGGCTCTGGAAACACCATATATTTT. Translation gives CASSSVPGSGNTIYF.

Here the CDR3 reads CASSRLGYGYTF. The CDR3, as DNA: TGTGCCAGCAGTCGACTTGGCTATGGCTACACCTTC. V usage is TRBV7-2 and J usage is TRBJ1-2; no reliable D call. This CDR3 region has 12 residues. Germline CDR1 is SGHTA and CDR2 is FQGNSA. V lost 6 bases and J 4 bases, leaving 9 bases between the germline ends. Based on the CDR3 plus reference TRBV7-2 and TRBJ1-2, the full variable domain is GAGVSQSPSNKVTEKGKDVELRCDPISGHTALYWYRQSLGQGLEFLIYFQGNSAPDKSGLPSDRFSAERTGGSVSTLTIQRTQQEDSAVYLCASSRLGYGYTFGSGTRLTVV.

A remark on this clone: A junction boundary mismatches the germline segment, possibly from a read error. V and J are TRBV2 and TRBJ2-1; 7 nucleotides agree with TRBD1. This CDR3 spans 15 amino acids. Germline lookup yields CDR1 SNHLY and CDR2 FYNNEI. The CDR3 DNA sequence: TGTGCCAGCACTGAATTCGGGACAGCCGACAATGAGCAGTTCTTC. Amino acid sequence: CASTEFGTADNEQFF.

V gene TRBV9 combines with J gene TRBJ2-7; 8 bases map to TRBD2. Germline V gene sequence: CDR1 SGDLS, CDR2 YYNGEE. The CDR3 consists of 18 residues. J was trimmed by 1 base and V by 4 bases; bases with no gene match: 16. The CDR3 loop is CASSPQATLAENSYEQYF. The DNA for the CDR3 is TGTGCCAGCAGCCCCCAGGCGACACTAGCGGAAAATTCCTACGAGCAGTACTTC.

The chain combines TRBV7-9 with TRBJ2-7, with D possibly matching TRBD1 (6 bases). In germline, CDR1 is SEHNR, CDR2 FQNEAQ (reference sequence). This CDR3 region has 15 residues. With 4 bases removed from V and 1 base from J, the gap between germline ends came to 14 bases. CDR3: CASSSPGTISYEQYF. The CDR3 DNA reads as TGTGCCAGCAGCTCCCCCGGGACAATTTCCTACGAGCAGTACTTC.

This clone was counted a few times. The chain carries TRBV5-6 and TRBJ2-3; 8 positions agree with TRBD2. CDR1 is SGHDT, CDR2 YYEEEE, per germline. J lost 2 bases, V lost 4 bases, and 12 bases had no gene match. This CDR3 has 17 amino acids. The CDR3 DNA follows: TGTGCCAGCAGCCCCGAGCAGGGGCGGGGGGACACAGATACGCAGTATTTT. Its translation: CASSPEQGRGDTDTQYF. Using reference TRBV5-6 and TRBJ2-3 for the parts outside the CDR3, the full variable domain is DAGVTQSPTHLIKTRGQQVTLRCSPKSGHDTVSWYQQALGQGPQFIFQYYEEEERQRGNFPDRFSGHQFPNYSSELNVNALLLGDSALYLCASSPEQGRGDTDTQYFGPGTRLTVL.

Here the CDR3 reads CASSEEGLAGGLDTQYF. For the CDR3, the DNA is TGTGCCAGCAGTGAAGAGGGACTAGCGGGGGGATTAGATACGCAGTATTTT. The chain joins TRBV6-1 to TRBJ2-3, with TRBD2 matching over 15 bases. Germline values: CDR1 MNHNS, CDR2 SASEGT. J lost 5 bases, V lost 1 base, and 4 bases had no gene match. The CDR3 is 17 residues long.

The J gene is TRBJ2-3, the V gene TRBV5-4, with 7 bases aligning to TRBD2. Germline V gives CDR1 SGHNT, CDR2 YYREEE (reference sequence). V was pared by 3 bases and J by 0 bases, with 1 base of the junction left unmatched. This CDR3 has 14 residues. The CDR3 nucleotides are TGTGCCAGCAGCTGGGACTATAGCACAGATACGCAGTATTTT. Translated: CASSWDYSTDTQYF.

The CDR3 reads CASSLDRTSYNEQFF. The CDR3 nucleotides are TGTGCCAGCAGCCTTGACAGGACCTCCTACAATGAGCAGTTCTTC. The J gene is TRBJ2-1, the V gene TRBV6-5; the D gene is possibly TRBD1 (6 bases). Trimming took 6 bases from V and 0 from J, leaving 12 bases between them. The CDR3 has 15 residues. In germline, CDR1 is MNHEY, CDR2 SVGAGI.